A selection of T cell receptor beta chains follows, all from one sample in a study of shared clonotypes between healthy human individuals. TCRdb keeps only in-frame clones here, not all; method: immunoSEQ multiplex PCR. The profile shows 2 million to 2.5 million clones, roughly 96% of them singletons. Sequenced: naive CD4+ T cells sorted from blood. Receptors were obtained from a man aged 18 to 30 in good health. Both conserved end residues are part of each CDR3. Each record gives: D gene, J gene, clone size, V gene, CDR3 DNA, CDR3 protein. D genes are given only for firm matches. Size values are once, few and many counts, or a class for expanded clones, and some rows have none.

>NA|TRBJ1-4|once|TRBV10-3
TGTGCCATCAGTGAGTCGGGAAATGAAAAACTGTTTTTT
CAISESGNEKLFF
>TRBD1|TRBJ2-7|NA|TRBV10-3
TGTGCCACACAGGACAGGGTGTCCTACGAGCAGTACTTC
CATQDRVSYEQYF
>TRBD2|TRBJ2-1|NA|TRBV28
TGTGCCAGCAGTGGACCCGTACTAGCGGGGGGCTCCTACAATGAGCAGTTCTTC
CASSGPVLAGGSYNEQFF
>NA|TRBJ2-7|NA|TRBV28
TGTGCCAGCAGGTCAGGTATCTCCTACGAGCAGTACTTC
CASRSGISYEQYF
>NA|TRBJ1-2|few|TRBV6-5
TGTGCCAGCACCGACGGTTCTAGGGGCTACACCTTC
CASTDGSRGYTF
>NA|TRBJ1-2|NA|TRBV9
TGTGCCAGCAGCGTAGAAGTAAACTATGGCTACACCTTC
CASSVEVNYGYTF
>NA|TRBJ2-3|NA|TRBV10-2
TGCGCCAGCAGCCAAAGCACAGATACGCAGTATTTT
CASSQSTDTQYF
>NA|TRBJ2-5|NA|TRBV5-1
TGCGCCAGCAGCTTCGGGGCAGGGGAGACCCAGTACTTC
CASSFGAGETQYF
>NA|TRBJ1-2|once|TRBV11-2
TGTGCCAGCAGCATCTTTCGGGGGGGCAGCTATGGCTACACCTTC
CASSIFRGGSYGYTF
>NA|TRBJ2-1|NA|TRBV10-2
TGCGCCAGCAGTGATCGGATTCCAGGAGGGTATGAGCAGTTCTTC
CASSDRIPGGYEQFF
>NA|TRBJ2-3|NA|TRBV7-2
TGTGCCAGCAGCTTAGGACGGCACACAGATACGCAGTATTTT
CASSLGRHTDTQYF
>NA|TRBJ2-2|NA|TRBV5-4
TGTGCCAGCAGCTTGGAACAAGGGGGCGGGATCGGGGAGCTGTTTTTT
CASSLEQGGGIGELFF